The 21 T cell receptor beta chains given below trace back to one sample, sequenced in a study of human T cells and chemical hapten exposure. TCRdb passed the RACE reads through MiXCR, listing each CDR3 protein once. The sample includes some 350,000 distinct CDR3 sequences, approximately 6.3% of them seen just once. Specified time point: patch test 1, 2 weeks after DPC sensitization. Treatment indicated: therapeutic diphenylcyclopropenone sensitization with weekly scalp DPC. The material sequenced was whole blood, taken in connection with sensitization to the hapten diphenylcyclopropenone (DPC). These TCRs come from a woman in her late teens or twenties with alopecia areata. Some clones in this sample may be carry-over from other donors' samples.

Only a few counts were recorded for this clonotype. The V and J genes are TRBV7-2 and TRBJ1-1; 7 bases line up with TRBD1. V trimming: 5 bases; J trimming: 4 bases; junction bases outside the gene matches: 7. Germline CDR1 is SGHTA and CDR2 is FQGNSA. The CDR3 contains 14 residues. The CDR3 sequence is CASSRLDRVTEAFF. The CDR3 DNA is TGTGCCAGCAGCCGACTAGACAGGGTCACTGAAGCTTTCTTT.

There are a few counts of this clonotype. This chain joins TRBV3-1 and TRBJ2-3; D gene unclear. The CDR3 is 15 amino acids. Per the germline V gene, CDR1 is LGHDT and CDR2 is YNNKEL (reference sequence). Trimming removed 4 bases from V and 7 bases from J, with 18 bases in between. The CDR3 nucleotides read TGTGCCAGCAGCCGCGGAGCAATCGCCGGAAATACGCAGTATTTT. Protein sequence: CASSRGAIAGNTQYF.

This clonotype was counted at least ten times. This chain uses TRBV4-1 with TRBJ2-7; D is uncertain. Per germline, CDR1 MGHRA and CDR2 YSYEKL. This CDR3 region has 14 residues. V was shortened by 0 bases and J by 0 bases, with 6 bases between the two germline ends. This CDR3 reads CASSQDPSSYEQYF. The CDR3 nucleotides read TGCGCCAGCAGCCAAGACCCAAGCTCCTACGAGCAGTACTTC.

This clonotype was counted only a few times. V usage is TRBV11-2 and J usage is TRBJ1-6; the match to TRBD1 covers 9 bases. CDR3 length: 15 residues. V shed 4 bases, J shed 7 bases, and the junction held 5 bases outside the gene matches. Germline V gene sequence: CDR1 SGHAT, CDR2 FQNNGV. In nucleotides, the CDR3 is TGTGCCAGCAGCTCCCGAGGGACAGGGAATTCACCCCTCCACTTT. Residues: CASSSRGTGNSPLHF.

This clonotype was counted at least ten times. V and J are TRBV3-1 and TRBJ2-2, with D hard to call. V was cut by 4 bases and J by 6 bases, with 9 bases left in between. This CDR3 has 13 amino acids. Germline V gene data show CDR1 as LGHDT and CDR2 as YNNKEL (reference sequence). DNA of the CDR3: TGTGCCAGCAGCCTTCGGGCCGCCGGGGAGCTGTTTTTT. This gives the protein CASSLRAAGELFF. The full variable domain, its missing parts supplied by reference TRBV3-1 and TRBJ2-2, is DTAVSQTPKYLVTQMGNDKSIKCEQNLGHDTMYWYKQDSKKFLKIMFSYNNKELIINETVPNRFSPKSPDKAHLNLHINSLELGDSAVYFCASSLRAAGELFFGEGSRLTVL.

This clonotype occurred a few times. V usage is TRBV15 and J usage is TRBJ2-7, with TRBD2 matching 7 bases. Trimming cost V 9 bases and J 2 bases; bases outside gene matches: 7. Germline V gives CDR1 LNHNV, CDR2 YYDKDF (reference sequence). The CDR3 loop spans 13 amino acids. CDR3 DNA sequence: TGTGCCACGGGGGGGACGACGGCCTACGAGCAGTACTTC. Residues: CATGGTTAYEQYF.

This chain connects TRBV6-1 to TRBJ1-5, with D possibly TRBD1 on 6 matching bases. The CDR3 contains 14 residues. Between the trimmed V and J ends, which lost 6 bases and 6 bases, there was a span of 15 bases. CDR1 and CDR2 (germline): MNHNS, SASEGT. Here the CDR3 reads CASSNRGVGQPQHF. CDR3 coding DNA: TGTGCCAGCAGCAATAGGGGGGTCGGTCAGCCCCAGCATTTT.

This clonotype was detected a few times. J is TRBJ2-7 and V is TRBV6-5; D tentatively reads TRBD1 or TRBD2 (5 bases each). Germline V gene lookup returns CDR1 MNHEY and CDR2 SVGAGI. This CDR3 spans 12 amino acids. With 6 bases removed from V and 6 bases from J, the gap between germline ends came to 12 bases. CDR3 bases: TGTGCCAGCAGCTCCGGGACGGCCGAGCAGTACTTC. It yields the protein CASSSGTAEQYF.

The table lists this clonotype with many counts. The J gene is TRBJ2-1, the V gene TRBV29-1, with 8 bases lining up with TRBD2. This CDR3 is 16 amino acids long. Germline CDR1 SQVTM, CDR2 ANQGSEA. V lost 6 bases and J lost 0; bases outside the gene matches: 10. Here the CDR3 DNA reads TGCAGCGTACCGGGACTAGGGCCAAGCTCCTACAATGAGCAGTTCTTC. Residues: CSVPGLGPSSYNEQFF.

The chain combines TRBV5-1 with TRBJ2-4; 8 nucleotides line up with TRBD1. Germline assignment: CDR1 SGHRS and CDR2 YFSETQ. Trimming took 4 bases from V and 2 from J; bases not matched to a gene: 20. CDR3 length: 20 residues. In DNA, the CDR3 is TGCGCCAGCAGCCCATCCTGGACAGGGCAAGGCTCTACGACCAAAAACATTCAGTACTTC. Amino acids: CASSPSWTGQGSTTKNIQYF.

V gene TRBV7-8 combines with J gene TRBJ1-2; possibly TRBD1 for D (6 bases). This CDR3 contains 17 residues. Germline CDR1 and CDR2: SGHVS and FQNEAQ. V was clipped by 1 base and J by 2 bases, with 17 bases between them. The CDR3: CASSLEEWQGRNYGYTF. In nucleotides, the CDR3 is TGTGCCAGCAGCTTAGAAGAGTGGCAGGGGAGAAACTATGGCTACACCTTC.

The V call is TRBV12-3 or TRBV12-4, the J call TRBJ2-7; 7 bases agree with TRBD2. V was pared by 4 bases and J by 5 bases, with 5 bases of the junction left unmatched. There are 13 residues in the CDR3. The CDR3 reads CASSWGGVNEQYF. DNA of the CDR3: TGTGCCAGCAGTTGGGGGGGAGTCAACGAGCAGTACTTC.

V is TRBV2 and J is TRBJ1-2, with D hard to call. CDR1 SNHLY and CDR2 FYNNEI come from the germline V gene. V was shortened by 4 bases and J by 5 bases, with 11 bases between the two germline ends. The CDR3 sequence is 13 residues long. CDR3 sequence reads: CASSARNAYGYTF. The CDR3 DNA reads as TGTGCCAGCAGTGCCAGGAATGCTTATGGCTACACCTTC. Supplemented by reference TRBV2 and TRBJ1-2, the full variable domain reads EPEVTQTPSHQVTQMGQEVILRCVPISNHLYFYWYRQILGQKVEFLVSFYNNEISEKSEIFDDQFSVERPDGSNFTLKIRSTKLEDSAMYFCASSARNAYGYTFGSGTRLTVV.

This clonotype was counted a few times. The CDR3 DNA reads as TGTGCCAGCAGCCAAGCCCTCGGGACAGGGACCTACGAGCAGTACTTC. Translating gives CASSQALGTGTYEQYF. The rearrangement links TRBV4-2 to TRBJ2-7; 9 bases are shared with TRBD1. J lost 2 bases, V lost 1 base, and 6 bases had no gene match. This CDR3 comprises 16 residues. Germline CDR1 reads LGHNA; CDR2 reads YNFKEQ.

This sequence joins TRBV29-1 and TRBJ2-5; D ambiguous. This CDR3 has 19 residues. CDR1 and CDR2 from the germline V gene are SQVTM and ANQGSEA. Trimming removed 6 bases from V and 0 bases from J, with 29 bases in between. CDR3 protein: CSVISFLSPQTLYQETQYF. CDR3 DNA: TGCAGCGTAATTAGTTTCCTATCCCCTCAGACACTATACCAAGAGACCCAGTACTTC.

V is TRBV5-5 and J is TRBJ2-4; D remains ambiguous. CDR1 and CDR2 from the germline V gene are SGHKS and YYEKEE (reference sequence). The length of the CDR3 is 13 residues. Trimming left V 4 bases short and J 8 bases short, with 13 bases between. CDR3 in DNA: TGTGCCAGCAGCACGGAGCCTGGGGACATTCAGTACTTC. The encoded protein is CASSTEPGDIQYF.

The chain carries TRBV2 and TRBJ1-1; D call uncertain. CDR3 length: 13 amino acids. Trimming removed 8 bases at V and 2 bases at J, with 12 bases between. Per the germline V gene, CDR1 is SNHLY and CDR2 is FYNNEI. This CDR3 is CASFGGVNTEAFF. CDR3 nucleotides: TGTGCCAGCTTTGGAGGCGTTAACACTGAAGCTTTCTTT.

In its sample, this clonotype was seen many times. The chain carries TRBV12-3 or TRBV12-4 and TRBJ2-1, with 8 bases matching TRBD2. The CDR3 is 15 residues long. V lost 5 bases and J lost 5; bases outside the gene matches: 8. The CDR3 is CASSIGGAGNNEQFF. The CDR3 bases are TGTGCCAGCAGTATCGGGGGGGCCGGTAACAATGAGCAGTTCTTC.

This clonotype was seen a few times. This chain connects TRBV6-6 to TRBJ1-1, with a possible D match to TRBD1 (6 bases). The germline gives CDR1 MNHNY, CDR2 SVGAGI (reference sequence). The V end lost 8 bases, the J end lost 3 bases, and 13 bases lay between the germline ends. The CDR3 is 13 residues long. CDR3 DNA sequence: TGTGCCAGCGCCTACAGGGAAGACACTGAAGCTTTCTTT. This gives the protein CASAYREDTEAFF.

The chain has TRBV19 and TRBJ2-1, with 7 bases that match TRBD1. V trimming: 4 bases; J trimming: 0 bases; junction bases outside the gene matches: 3. Germline V gene data show CDR1 as LNHDA and CDR2 as SQIVND (reference sequence). CDR3 length: 15 amino acids. The CDR3 here is CASSKGQDSYNEQFF. The DNA for the CDR3 is TGTGCCAGTAGTAAAGGACAGGACTCCTACAATGAGCAGTTCTTC.

This clonotype was detected many times. The V gene is TRBV29-1, the J gene TRBJ2-3; D ambiguous. The CDR3 contains 13 residues. Trimming removed 7 bases at V and 4 bases at J, with 15 bases between. The germline V gene encodes CDR1 SQVTM and CDR2 ANQGSEA. CDR3 bases: TGCAGCGGGTTCAATGCAGGTGCAGATACGCAGTATTTT. Its translation: CSGFNAGADTQYF.